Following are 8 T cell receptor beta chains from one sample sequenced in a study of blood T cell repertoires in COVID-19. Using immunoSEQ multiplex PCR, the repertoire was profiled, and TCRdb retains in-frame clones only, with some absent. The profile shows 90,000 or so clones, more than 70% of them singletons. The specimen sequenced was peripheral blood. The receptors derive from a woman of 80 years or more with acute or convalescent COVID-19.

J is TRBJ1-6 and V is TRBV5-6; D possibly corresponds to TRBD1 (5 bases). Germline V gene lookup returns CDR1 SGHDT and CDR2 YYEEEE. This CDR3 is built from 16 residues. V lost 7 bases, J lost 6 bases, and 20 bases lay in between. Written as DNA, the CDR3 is TGTGCCAGCTCCCCTCCCTGGGGGAGGAGTAATTCACCCCTCCACTTT. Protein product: CASSPPWGRSNSPLHF.

CDR3 in amino acids: CASSITGGVPNEQFF. As DNA, the CDR3 is TGTGCCAGTAGTATCACCGGGGGGGTACCCAATGAGCAGTTCTTC. The chain joins TRBV19 to TRBJ2-1; 8 bases are shared with TRBD2. This CDR3 has 15 amino acids. In germline, CDR1 is LNHDA, CDR2 SQIVND (reference sequence). After removal of 3 bases from V and 6 bases from J, the junction contained 7 bases not matched to a gene.

In DNA, the CDR3 is TGTGCCAGCAGCCTCTCAGACAGGGACTATGGCTACACCTTC. Protein product: CASSLSDRDYGYTF. The J gene is TRBJ1-2, the V gene TRBV3-1 (or the pseudogene TRBV3-2); TRBD1 aligns across 7 bases. Germline assignment: CDR1 LGHDT and CDR2 YNNKEL (reference sequence). The CDR3 contains 14 residues. The J segment lost 3 bases and the V segment lost 4 bases, leaving 5 bases of the junction unmatched.

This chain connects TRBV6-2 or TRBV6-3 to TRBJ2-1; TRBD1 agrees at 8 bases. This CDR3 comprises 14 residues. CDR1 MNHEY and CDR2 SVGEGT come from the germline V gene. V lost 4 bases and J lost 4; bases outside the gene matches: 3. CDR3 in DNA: TGTGCCAGCAGTTTACAGGGGGAATACAATGAGCAGTTCTTC. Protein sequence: CASSLQGEYNEQFF.

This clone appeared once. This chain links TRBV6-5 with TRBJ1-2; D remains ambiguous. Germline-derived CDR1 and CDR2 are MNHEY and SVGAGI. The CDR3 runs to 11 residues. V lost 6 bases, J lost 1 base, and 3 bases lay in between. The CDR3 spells CASRYNYGYTF. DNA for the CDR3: TGTGCCAGCAGGTATAACTATGGCTACACCTTC.

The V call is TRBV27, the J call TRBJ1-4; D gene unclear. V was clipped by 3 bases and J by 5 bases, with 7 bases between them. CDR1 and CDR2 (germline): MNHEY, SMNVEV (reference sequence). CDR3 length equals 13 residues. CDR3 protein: CASSLRRNEKLFF. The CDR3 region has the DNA TGTGCCAGCAGTTTGCGCCGGAATGAAAAACTGTTTTTT.

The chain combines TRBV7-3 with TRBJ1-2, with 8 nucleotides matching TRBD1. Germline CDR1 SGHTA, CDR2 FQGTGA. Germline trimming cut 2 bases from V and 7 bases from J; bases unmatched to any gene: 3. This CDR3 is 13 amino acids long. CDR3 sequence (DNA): TGTGCCAGCAGCTTACCAGGGGGCGGTGGCTACACCTTC. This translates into CASSLPGGGGYTF.

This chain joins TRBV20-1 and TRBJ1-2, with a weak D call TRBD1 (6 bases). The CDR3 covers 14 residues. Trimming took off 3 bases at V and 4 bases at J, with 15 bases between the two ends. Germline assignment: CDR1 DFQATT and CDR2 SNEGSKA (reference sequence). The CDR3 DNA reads TGCAGTGCTAGTTCGGACAGATCTTCCTATGGCTACACCTTC. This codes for CSASSDRSSYGYTF.